This entry lists 24 T cell receptor beta chains sequenced from one sample in a study of blood T cell repertoires in COVID-19. Some clones are missing from TCRdb's copy, which holds only in-frame ones; the method was immunoSEQ multiplex PCR. The sample carries about 72,000 clones, roughly 82% recorded once. Sequencing used peripheral blood. Source of these receptors: a human donor in a cohort sampled during active COVID-19.

The V and J genes are TRBV27 and TRBJ1-5; no reliable D call. The CDR3 is made up of 15 amino acids. V lost 5 bases to trimming and J lost 1 base, with 12 bases between them. CDR1 and CDR2 (germline): MNHEY, SMNVEV (reference sequence). CDR3 protein: CASSPSYWSNQPQHF. As DNA, the CDR3 is TGTGCCAGCAGTCCCTCCTATTGGAGCAATCAGCCCCAGCATTTT.

The gene calls are TRBV30 and TRBJ1-1; D not certain. The CDR3 is 13 amino acids. Germline CDR1 GTSNPN, CDR2 SVGIG (reference sequence). The germline V and J ends were trimmed by 0 bases and 7 bases, with 12 bases remaining between them. The CDR3 is CAWSVKITSEAFF. DNA of the CDR3: TGTGCCTGGAGTGTTAAGATTACCAGTGAAGCTTTCTTT.

The DNA of the CDR3 is TGTGCCAGCAGTTTGGACTTCCCCCAGCCCCAGCATTTT. Protein sequence: CASSLDFPQPQHF. The rearrangement links TRBV12-3 or TRBV12-4 to TRBJ1-5; the D is unclear. With 3 bases removed from V and 7 bases from J, the gap between germline ends came to 10 bases. The CDR3 contains 13 residues.

This clone occurred once. One end of the junction does not line up with germline, which may come from a read error. This chain uses TRBV5-1 with TRBJ2-7; a weak D match, TRBD2 (5 bases). The CDR3 consists of 14 residues. Germline-derived CDR1 and CDR2 are SGHRS and YFSETQ. The CDR3 DNA reads TGCGCCAGCAGTTTGGGAGATGTCTCCTACGAGCAGTACTTC. Amino acid sequence: CASSLGDVSYEQYF.

The chain has TRBV20-1 and TRBJ1-1; a possible D gene is TRBD1 (5 bases). With 3 bases removed from V and 0 bases from J, the gap between germline ends came to 11 bases. Germline CDR1 DFQATT, CDR2 SNEGSKA (reference sequence). The CDR3 has 14 residues. The CDR3 DNA reads as TGCAGTGCTAGTGCAGGGCCGCTGAACACTGAAGCTTTCTTT. Its translation: CSASAGPLNTEAFF.

The genes are TRBV6-5 and TRBJ1-3, with D unclear. Trimming cost V 5 bases and J 7 bases, with 12 bases left between them. The CDR3 extends over 13 amino acids. Germline CDR1 MNHEY, CDR2 SVGAGI. The CDR3 is CASSTNQRNTIYF. The DNA for the CDR3 is TGTGCCAGCAGTACTAACCAGAGGAACACCATATATTTT.

The V gene is TRBV20-1, the J gene TRBJ1-2; D perhaps matches TRBD1 (5 bases). The V gene lost 3 bases and the J gene lost 7 bases, with 15 bases spanning the gap. The germline V gene has CDR1 DFQATT and CDR2 SNEGSKA (reference sequence). The CDR3 contains 13 residues. The CDR3 DNA is TGCAGTGCTAGTTTGGTCAGGGCGGCTGGCTACACCTTC. Protein sequence: CSASLVRAAGYTF.

The gene calls are TRBV7-9 and TRBJ2-7; 10 bases fit TRBD1. This CDR3 contains 14 residues. J was trimmed by 5 bases and V by 5 bases; bases with no gene match: 6. CDR1 and CDR2 from the germline V gene are SEHNR and FQNEAQ (reference sequence). CDR3 coding DNA: TGTGCCAGCAGCCGGGGACAGGGGTCTAACGAGCAGTACTTC. It is translated as CASSRGQGSNEQYF.

The rearrangement joins TRBV11-2 to TRBJ1-1; D is possibly TRBD1 (6 bases). Germline CDR1 SGHAT, CDR2 FQNNGV. The CDR3 contains 15 residues. V lost 5 bases and J lost 5, with 18 bases in between. CDR3 loop: CASSPWGGAGTEAFF. In DNA form, the CDR3 reads TGTGCCAGCAGCCCGTGGGGGGGGGCGGGGACTGAAGCTTTCTTT. The variable domain in full, with the rest retrieved from reference TRBV11-2 and TRBJ1-1, is EAGVAQSPRYKIIEKRQSVAFWCNPISGHATLYWYQQILGQGPKLLIQFQNNGVVDDSQLPKDRFSAERLKGVDSTLKIQPAKLEDSAVYLCASSPWGGAGTEAFFGQGTRLTVV.

J is TRBJ2-1 and V is TRBV7-2; D gene uncertain. The CDR3 is 14 residues long. The V end lost 3 bases, the J end lost 5 bases, and 11 bases lay between the germline ends. CDR1 and CDR2 (germline): SGHTA, FQGNSA. CDR3 loop: CASSFFRVNNEQFF. CDR3 coding DNA: TGTGCCAGCAGCTTTTTTCGGGTAAACAATGAGCAGTTCTTC.

J is TRBJ1-2 and V is TRBV5-1, with D perhaps matching TRBD1 (6 bases). V lost 5 bases, J lost 8 bases, and 16 bases lay in between. CDR3 length: 13 amino acids. CDR1 and CDR2 from the germline V gene are SGHRS and YFSETQ. CDR3 bases: TGCGCCAGCAGTGTGGTCCCGACAGGAGGCTACACCTTC. It specifies CASSVVPTGGYTF.

The chain joins TRBV6-1 to TRBJ2-1, with 9 bases fitting TRBD2. The CDR3 runs to 15 residues. J lost 4 bases, V lost 1 base, and 2 bases had no gene match. Germline V gene sequence: CDR1 MNHNS, CDR2 SASEGT. Here the CDR3 DNA reads TGTGCCAGCAGTGAAGGTCTAGCGGGGTACAATGAGCAGTTCTTC. Translating gives CASSEGLAGYNEQFF.

This clone was counted between two and nine times. CDR3 residues: CASSFARGPHTF. The CDR3 nucleotides read TGTGCCAGCAGCTTCGCCAGGGGGCCGCACACCTTC. The chain joins TRBV7-9 to TRBJ1-2; TRBD1 aligns across 8 bases. Germline V gives CDR1 SEHNR, CDR2 FQNEAQ (reference sequence). The CDR3 spans 12 residues. Losses at the gene ends were 3 bases for V and 12 bases for J; bases not matched to a gene: 6. Filled out from reference TRBV7-9 and TRBJ1-2, the complete variable domain reads DTGVSQNPRHKITKRGQNVTFRCDPISEHNRLYWYRQTLGQGPEFLTYFQNEAQLEKSRLLSDRFSAERPKGSFSTLEIQRTEQGDSAMYLCASSFARGPHTFGSGTRLTVV.

This clone was found a few times. The chain couples TRBV7-9 to TRBJ2-6, with TRBD1 as a possible D gene (5 bases). V was trimmed by 5 bases and J by 4 bases, leaving 12 bases between them. The CDR3 loop spans 15 amino acids. Per the germline V gene, CDR1 is SEHNR and CDR2 is FQNEAQ (reference sequence). This CDR3 is CASSPRAPGANVLTF. The CDR3 DNA sequence: TGTGCCAGCAGCCCCAGGGCCCCCGGGGCCAACGTCCTGACTTTC.

This clone has only one observation. The V call is TRBV4-2, the J call TRBJ1-5; possible D gene TRBD1, 5 bases. Trimming left V 4 bases short and J 6 bases short, with 19 bases between. CDR1 and CDR2 (germline): LGHNA, YNFKEQ. This CDR3 has 16 residues. The CDR3 DNA is TGTGCCAGCAGCCCACATAGCGGCAGGGTTGTTCAGCCCCAGCATTTT. Amino acid sequence: CASSPHSGRVVQPQHF.

J is TRBJ2-6 and V is TRBV6-5; D possibly corresponds to TRBD2 (5 bases). The CDR3 is 13 amino acids. CDR1 and CDR2 (germline): MNHEY, SVGAGI. The V end was cut by 8 bases, the J end by 3 bases, with 8 bases between. CDR3 protein: CASRAVGANVLTF. In DNA, the CDR3 is TGTGCCAGCCGAGCGGTTGGGGCCAACGTCCTGACTTTC.

V gene TRBV7-3 combines with J gene TRBJ1-1; perhaps TRBD1 as D (6 bases). Trimming removed 3 bases from V and 1 base from J, with 6 bases in between. The V gene's germline CDR1 is SGHTA and CDR2 FQGTGA. This CDR3 has 13 residues. The CDR3 spells CASSLTGNTEAFF. The CDR3 DNA is TGTGCCAGCAGCTTGACAGGGAACACTGAAGCTTTCTTT.

V gene TRBV27 combines with J gene TRBJ2-3, with D possibly being TRBD1 (6 bases). The V and J ends lost 4 bases and 10 bases respectively, with 12 bases between them. The CDR3 has 12 amino acids. Germline V lookup: CDR1 MNHEY, CDR2 SMNVEV (reference sequence). The CDR3 coding sequence is TGTGCCAGCAGTTCGACAGGAGGCGCGCAGTATTTT. Its protein is CASSSTGGAQYF.

The chain couples TRBV21-1 to TRBJ2-5; whether TRBD1, the table's D call, matches the DNA was not checked. TRBV21-1 is an annotated pseudogene. This CDR3 contains 15 residues. CDR3 sequence (DNA): TGTGCCAGCAGCAAAGGGGCTGGCTTCCAAGAGACCCAGTACTTC. Translated: CASSKGAGFQETQYF.

The genes are TRBV3-1 (or the pseudogene TRBV3-2) and TRBJ1-1; D is perhaps TRBD1 (6 bases). This CDR3 spans 14 amino acids. Trimming pared 1 base from V and 6 bases from J, leaving 12 bases between. CDR1 is LGHDT, CDR2 YNNKEL, per germline (reference sequence). This CDR3 is CASSQGLGGAEAFF. The DNA for the CDR3 is TGTGCCAGCAGCCAAGGTTTAGGGGGGGCTGAAGCTTTCTTT.

In DNA form, the CDR3 reads TGTGCCAGCAGCCATGGCCCCCCATCTGGCTACACCTTC. Translating it yields CASSHGPPSGYTF. The chain combines TRBV3-1 (or the pseudogene TRBV3-2) with TRBJ1-2; D remains unclear. This CDR3 region has 13 residues. Germline V gene data show CDR1 as LGHDT and CDR2 as YNNKEL (reference sequence). Trimming removed 3 bases at V and 7 bases at J, with 12 bases between.

The gene calls are TRBV7-8 and TRBJ1-2, with 8 bases fitting TRBD1. J gave up 4 bases and V 5 bases, and 6 bases lay outside the gene matches. This CDR3 spans 14 amino acids. CDR1 SGHVS and CDR2 FQNEAQ come from the germline V gene. CDR3 loop: CASSPPDRGYGYTF. The CDR3 DNA sequence: TGTGCCAGCAGCCCACCCGACAGGGGCTATGGCTACACCTTC. Complete variable domain (other parts from reference TRBV7-8 and TRBJ1-2): GAGVSQSPRYKVAKRGQDVALRCDPISGHVSLFWYQQALGQGPEFLTYFQNEAQLDKSGLPSDRFFAERPEGSVSTLKIQRTQQEDSAVYLCASSPPDRGYGYTFGSGTRLTVV.

The chain is built from TRBV6-4 and TRBJ1-4, with D perhaps TRBD1 (5 bases). Germline V gene sequence: CDR1 MRHNA, CDR2 SNTAGT. The CDR3 is 15 residues long. The V gene lost 6 bases and the J gene lost 10 bases, with 21 bases spanning the gap. DNA of the CDR3: TGTGCCAGCAGCCTCGATGGGGGAGGACAAGGAAAACTGTTTTTT. Protein: CASSLDGGGQGKLFF.

The V and J genes are TRBV4-2 and TRBJ1-1; D call uncertain. The V gene lost 3 bases and the J gene lost 6 bases, with 11 bases spanning the gap. This CDR3 region has 13 residues. The germline CDR1 and CDR2 sequences are LGHNA and YNFKEQ. DNA for the CDR3: TGTGCCAGCAGCCACACCGGGAGGTCTGAAGCTTTCTTT. It translates to CASSHTGRSEAFF.